A single sample gave rise to the 5 T cell receptor beta chains below, sequenced in a study of spatial heterogeneity in lung cancer. TCRdb reprocessed the 5' RACE reads via MiXCR and lists one record per CDR3 protein. The top ten hold roughly 25% of the sample, which has 7,200 or so distinct CDR3 sequences, roughly 4.2% seen once. Time point described: sample taken at primary tumor resection. Material for sequencing was whole RNA from tumor, nontumor lung or frozen PBMC, left unsorted. Specimen: normal lung tissue next to the tumor, collected at surgery. All receptors come from a female donor with early-stage non-small cell lung cancer.

This clonotype was counted many times. Being off target in a library aimed at alpha chains, this beta chain has a size of little meaning. The chain recombines TRBV7-9 with TRBJ1-3; D gene unclear. Trimming took off 0 bases at V and 5 bases at J, with 5 bases between the two ends. Germline lookup yields CDR1 SEHNR and CDR2 FQNEAQ (reference sequence). The CDR3 is made up of 13 amino acids. DNA of the CDR3: TGTGCCAGCAGCTTAGCTGGGCGAAACACCATATATTTT. Translation gives CASSLAGRNTIYF.

Many counts were recorded for this clonotype. Since the library was made to target alpha chains, this beta chain is a stray read and its abundance is not meaningful. This chain joins TRBV12-3 or TRBV12-4 and TRBJ2-3, with D possibly matching TRBD2 (5 bases). The CDR3 totals 16 residues. V shed 0 bases and J shed 1 base, with 11 bases lying between them. The CDR3 bases are TGTGCCAGCAGTTTAGCAGGACTGGTGGGCACAGATACGCAGTATTTT. Residues: CASSLAGLVGTDTQYF.

This clonotype was recorded many times. A library made for alpha chains picked up this beta chain off target, so its size means little. The chain combines TRBV11-2 with TRBJ1-4, with 9 positions matching TRBD1. The CDR3 has 16 amino acids. The germline V gene has CDR1 SGHAT and CDR2 FQNNGV. V shed 4 bases and J 8 bases; nucleotides not matched to a gene: 11. CDR3 DNA sequence: TGTGCCAGCAGCTCTGGGACAGGGCCAAGAGAGGAAAAACTGTTTTTT. This gives the protein CASSSGTGPREEKLFF.

This clonotype was counted ten times or more. The library was built for alpha chains, so this beta chain is an off-target read and its size means little. The chain couples TRBV20-1 to TRBJ2-3; 9 nucleotides agree with TRBD1. With 6 bases clipped from V and 1 base from J, the junction kept 5 bases outside the gene matches. The CDR3 sequence is 14 residues long. Germline CDR1 DFQATT, CDR2 SNEGSKA (reference sequence). The CDR3 sequence is CSAPDRGGTDTQYF. CDR3 DNA sequence: TGCAGTGCCCCCGACAGGGGGGGCACAGATACGCAGTATTTT.

This clonotype was detected many times. Since the library was made to target alpha chains, this beta chain is a stray read and its abundance is not meaningful. V gene TRBV12-3 or TRBV12-4 combines with J gene TRBJ1-1, with no clear D. This CDR3 has 13 residues. V lost 7 bases to trimming and J lost 1 base, with 10 bases between them. The CDR3 sequence is CASIPSGNTEAFF. The DNA of the CDR3 is TGTGCCAGCATCCCGTCTGGGAACACTGAAGCTTTCTTT.